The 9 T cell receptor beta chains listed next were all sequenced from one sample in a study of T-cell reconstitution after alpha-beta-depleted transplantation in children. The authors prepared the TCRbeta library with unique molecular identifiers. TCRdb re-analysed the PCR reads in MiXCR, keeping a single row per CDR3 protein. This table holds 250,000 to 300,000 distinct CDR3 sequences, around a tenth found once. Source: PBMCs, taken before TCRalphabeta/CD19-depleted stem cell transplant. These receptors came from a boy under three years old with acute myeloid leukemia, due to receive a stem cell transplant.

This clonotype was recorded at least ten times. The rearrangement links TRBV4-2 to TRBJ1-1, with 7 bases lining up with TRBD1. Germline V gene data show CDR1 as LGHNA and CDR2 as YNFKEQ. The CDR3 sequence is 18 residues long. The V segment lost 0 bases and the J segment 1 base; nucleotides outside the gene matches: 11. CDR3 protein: CASSQDHTPRTGNTEAFF. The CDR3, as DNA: TGTGCCAGCAGCCAAGATCATACCCCCAGGACAGGGAACACTGAAGCTTTCTTT.

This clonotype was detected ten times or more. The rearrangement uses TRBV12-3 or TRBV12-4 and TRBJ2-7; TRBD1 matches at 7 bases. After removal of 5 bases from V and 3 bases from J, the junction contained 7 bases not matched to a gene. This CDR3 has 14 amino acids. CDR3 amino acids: CASSPRDRHYEQYF. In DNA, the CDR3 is TGTGCCAGCAGTCCCCGGGACAGACACTACGAGCAGTACTTC.

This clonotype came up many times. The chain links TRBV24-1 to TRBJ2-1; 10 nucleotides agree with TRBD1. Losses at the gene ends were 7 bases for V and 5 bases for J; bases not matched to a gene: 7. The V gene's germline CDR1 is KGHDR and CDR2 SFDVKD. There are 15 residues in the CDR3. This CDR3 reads CATSVPGQGNNEQFF. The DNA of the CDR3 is TGTGCCACCAGCGTACCGGGACAGGGGAACAATGAGCAGTTCTTC.

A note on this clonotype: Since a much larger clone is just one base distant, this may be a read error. CDR3 region: CASSPPEPFYDQYF. CDR3 coding DNA: TGTGCCAGCAGCCCTCCTGAGCCCTTCTACGACCAGTACTTC. The chain carries TRBV7-8 and TRBJ2-7; D uncertain. The germline gives CDR1 SGHVS, CDR2 FQNEAQ. The CDR3 is 14 residues long.

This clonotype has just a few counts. As DNA, the CDR3 is TGCAGTGCAACTAGTACCCAAGAGACCCAGTACTTC. Its protein is CSATSTQETQYF. J is TRBJ2-5 and V is TRBV20-1, with D perhaps matching TRBD2 (5 bases). Germline CDR1 DFQATT, CDR2 SNEGSKA (reference sequence). CDR3 size: 12 residues. V dropped 6 bases and J dropped 1 base, with 9 bases sitting between them.

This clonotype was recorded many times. CDR3 amino acids: CASSLLDRDQLFF. The CDR3 bases are TGTGCCAGCAGTTTACTCGACCGGGACCAGCTGTTCTTC. The rearrangement uses TRBV28 and TRBJ2-1, with D perhaps assigned TRBD1 or TRBD2 (5 bases each). V was cut by 2 bases and J by 15 bases, with 17 bases left in between. This CDR3 has 13 residues. CDR1 is MDHEN, CDR2 SYDVKM, per germline.

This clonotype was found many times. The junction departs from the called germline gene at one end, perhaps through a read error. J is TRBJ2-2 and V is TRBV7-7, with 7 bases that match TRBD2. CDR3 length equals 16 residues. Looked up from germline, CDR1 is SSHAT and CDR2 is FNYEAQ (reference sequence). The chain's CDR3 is CASSPQRGLNTGELFF. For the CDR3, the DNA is TGTGCTAGCAGCCCTCAGCGGGGCCTGAACACCGGGGAGCTGTTTTTT.

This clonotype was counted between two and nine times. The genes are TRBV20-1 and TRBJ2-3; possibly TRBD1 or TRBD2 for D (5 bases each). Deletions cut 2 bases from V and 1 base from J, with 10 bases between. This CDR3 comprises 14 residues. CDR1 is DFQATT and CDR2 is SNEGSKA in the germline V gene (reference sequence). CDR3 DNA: TGCAGTGCTAGAAGGCAGGGAGGCACAGATACGCAGTATTTT. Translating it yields CSARRQGGTDTQYF.

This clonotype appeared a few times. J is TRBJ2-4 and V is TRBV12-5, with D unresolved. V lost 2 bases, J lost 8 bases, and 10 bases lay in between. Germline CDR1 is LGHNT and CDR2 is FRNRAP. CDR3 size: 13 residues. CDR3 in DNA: TGTGCTAGTGGTTTGCTCCCTGGGGACATTCAGTACTTC. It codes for CASGLLPGDIQYF.